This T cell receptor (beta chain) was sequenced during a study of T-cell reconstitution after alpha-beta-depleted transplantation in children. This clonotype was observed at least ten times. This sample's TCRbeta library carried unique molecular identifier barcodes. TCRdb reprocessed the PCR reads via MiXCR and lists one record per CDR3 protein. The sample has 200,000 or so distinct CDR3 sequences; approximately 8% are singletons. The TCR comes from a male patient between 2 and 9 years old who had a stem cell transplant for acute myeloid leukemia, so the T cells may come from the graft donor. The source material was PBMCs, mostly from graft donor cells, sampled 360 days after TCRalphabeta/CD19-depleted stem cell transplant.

The CDR3 is CASSYWAGPSNIQYF. The CDR3 DNA sequence: TGTGCCAGCAGTTATTGGGCGGGGCCCTCAAACATTCAGTACTTC. The chain recombines TRBV6-2 or TRBV6-3 with TRBJ2-4, with D possibly being TRBD2 (6 bases). This CDR3 has 15 residues. The V and J ends lost 3 bases and 6 bases respectively, with 15 bases between them. CDR1 MNHEY and CDR2 SVGEGT come from the germline V gene.